This T cell receptor (beta chain) was recorded in a study of OX40 agonist ivuxolimab in advanced cancers. Whole-study results and caveats: Averaged across samples, CD8+ T cells carried more expanded clones than CD4+ did.

V was pared by 1 base and J by 6 bases, with 6 bases of the junction left unmatched. CDR3 length: 14 amino acids. Germline V gene lookup returns CDR1 SGHVS and CDR2 FNYEAQ. Sequenced by immunoSEQ multiplex PCR; TCRdb stores in-frame clones only, minus some. This table holds about 37,000 clones, roughly nine tenths found once. By share, this clone ranks as medium-sized. Its antigen is not identified. The identical CDR3 is also encoded by other nucleotide sequences in the sample. The clonotype was recovered from an adult with an advanced solid tumor such as melanoma, head and neck, liver or kidney cancer. The source material was CD4+ or CD8+ T cells sorted from blood, sampled in a trial of the OX40 agonist ivuxolimab. The J gene is TRBJ2-7, the V gene TRBV7-6; 7 nucleotides match TRBD1. In DNA form, the CDR3 reads TGTGCCAGCAGCTTAGGGACAGGTGGTTCCGAGCAGTACTTC. Encoded protein: CASSLGTGGSEQYF.